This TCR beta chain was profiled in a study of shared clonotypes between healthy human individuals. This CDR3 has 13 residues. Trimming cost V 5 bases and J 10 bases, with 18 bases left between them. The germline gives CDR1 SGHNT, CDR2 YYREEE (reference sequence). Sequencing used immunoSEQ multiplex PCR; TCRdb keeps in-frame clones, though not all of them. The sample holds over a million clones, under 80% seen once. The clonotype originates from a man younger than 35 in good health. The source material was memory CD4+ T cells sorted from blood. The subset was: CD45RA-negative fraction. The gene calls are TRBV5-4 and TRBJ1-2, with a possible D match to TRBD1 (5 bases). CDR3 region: CASSSGTERLYTF. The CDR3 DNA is TGTGCCAGCAGTTCCGGGACGGAGAGACTCTACACCTTC. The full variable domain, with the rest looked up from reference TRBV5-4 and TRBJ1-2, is ETGVTQSPTHLIKTRGQQVTLRCSSQSGHNTVSWYQQALGQGPQFIFQYYREEENGRGNFPPRFSGLQFPNYSSELNVNALELDDSALYLCASSSGTERLYTFGSGTRLTVV.